A single sample is the source of the 30 T cell receptor beta chains below, sequenced in a study of vaccination effects on CD4 cells after COVID-19. Antigens of these TCRs are unknown. ViraFEST used viral peptide pools to expand antigen-specific CD4+ T cells before sequencing. Following a roughly 11-day culture, CD4+ T cells were purified. None of these healthy vaccinees had been infected with SARS-CoV-2 before vaccination. The table came from immunoSEQ multiplex PCR; TCRdb's copy has only in-frame clones and leaves some out. The sample has approximately 28,000 clones, 73% seen once. The specimen was CD4+ T cells from PBMCs cultured with HCoV-NL63 spike peptides, collected before COVID-19 vaccination. The receptors come from a human donor who received a COVID-19 vaccine.

V gene TRBV19 combines with J gene TRBJ2-3; D is tentatively TRBD1 or TRBD2 (5 bases each). Germline CDR1 reads LNHDA; CDR2 reads SQIVND (reference sequence). With 5 bases removed from V and 3 bases from J, the gap between germline ends came to 15 bases. This CDR3 is built from 15 residues. The DNA for the CDR3 is TGTGCCAGTAGTCAACCGGGACCAATAACAGATACGCAGTATTTT. Protein product: CASSQPGPITDTQYF.

The CDR3 bases are TGTGCCAGCAGCCAAAGGGGGCAGGGGAACACTGAAGCTTTCTTT. This encodes CASSQRGQGNTEAFF. V usage is TRBV7-6 and J usage is TRBJ1-1; TRBD1 matches at 7 bases. The J segment lost 1 base and the V segment lost 5 bases, leaving 7 bases of the junction unmatched. In germline, CDR1 is SGHVS, CDR2 FNYEAQ. This CDR3 contains 15 residues.

The J gene is TRBJ1-2, the V gene TRBV2; D gene uncertain. The CDR3 spans 15 residues. V gave up 3 bases and J gave up 1 base, with 12 bases separating them. Germline CDR1 SNHLY, CDR2 FYNNEI. The CDR3 DNA sequence: TGTGCCAGCAGTGACTCCCGGCAGAGTAACTATGGCTACACCTTC. Translation: CASSDSRQSNYGYTF.

This rearrangement joins TRBV5-1 to TRBJ2-5; 7 bases fit TRBD2. Germline V gene sequence: CDR1 SGHRS, CDR2 YFSETQ. This CDR3 region has 14 residues. V gave up 0 bases and J gave up 2 bases; unmatched junction bases: 1. As DNA, the CDR3 is TGCGCCAGCAGCTTGGAAGCGGGACAAGAGACCCAGTACTTC. This sequence encodes CASSLEAGQETQYF.

In this sample, this clone turned up once. The CDR3 sequence is CASKRQSYGYTF. The CDR3 DNA sequence: TGTGCCAGCAAAAGACAGTCCTATGGCTACACCTTC. This chain links TRBV2 with TRBJ1-2, with D tentatively TRBD1 (5 bases). Trimming took 7 bases from V and 4 from J, leaving 10 bases between them. CDR1 and CDR2 from the germline V gene are SNHLY and FYNNEI. The CDR3 has 12 residues.

The J gene is TRBJ2-1, the V gene TRBV9, with 7 bases identical to TRBD2. CDR3 length: 14 residues. The V gene's germline CDR1 is SGDLS and CDR2 YYNGEE. V shed 0 bases and J 9 bases; nucleotides not matched to a gene: 6. In DNA form, the CDR3 reads TGTGCCAGCAGCGTAGGGGAGGGGTTAGGTGAGCAGTTCTTC. Its translation: CASSVGEGLGEQFF.

J is TRBJ1-2 and V is TRBV2, with 7 bases aligning to TRBD1. The V segment lost 6 bases and the J segment 7 bases; nucleotides outside the gene matches: 11. This CDR3 has 14 amino acids. Germline CDR1 SNHLY, CDR2 FYNNEI. The CDR3, as DNA: TGTGCCAGCAGCGCCACTAGGTCAGGGGGTGGCTACACCTTC. Its translation: CASSATRSGGGYTF.

This sequence joins TRBV6-2 or TRBV6-3 and TRBJ1-1, with D hard to call. Germline lookup yields CDR1 MNHEY and CDR2 SVGEGT. V gave up 2 bases and J gave up 1 base, with 5 bases separating them. CDR3 length: 13 amino acids. The CDR3, as DNA: TGTGCCAGCAGTTACGCGAAGAACACTGAAGCTTTCTTT. Protein: CASSYAKNTEAFF.

This chain joins TRBV7-2 and TRBJ1-1; TRBD1 is a possible D gene (5 bases). The V end was cut by 2 bases, the J end by 6 bases, with 10 bases between. CDR3 length equals 13 residues. The V gene's germline CDR1 is SGHTA and CDR2 FQGNSA. This CDR3 is CASSLRVRAEAFF. DNA for the CDR3: TGTGCCAGCAGCTTAAGGGTCAGGGCTGAAGCTTTCTTT.

This clone was detected only a few times. The CDR3 reads CASSSIGQPQHF. The CDR3 DNA follows: TGTGCCAGCAGTTCCATTGGTCAGCCCCAGCATTTT. The chain carries TRBV6-5 and TRBJ1-5, with D uncertain. CDR3 size: 12 residues. The germline gives CDR1 MNHEY, CDR2 SVGAGI. The ends were cut back, 4 bases at V and 6 bases at J, with 7 bases in the middle.

CDR3 coding DNA: TGTGCCAGCAGTTACTCATACGACAGGGGGCGCATTGGCTACACCTTC. It translates to CASSYSYDRGRIGYTF. V and J are TRBV6-5 and TRBJ1-2, with 10 positions matching TRBD1. V trimming: 0 bases; J trimming: 7 bases; junction bases outside the gene matches: 8. This CDR3 is 16 amino acids long. From germline, CDR1 is MNHEY and CDR2 SVGAGI.

Notes on this clone: The germline gene is not matched at one end of the junction; a read error may be the cause. J is TRBJ1-3 and V is TRBV7-7; 9 bases are a match to TRBD1. The CDR3 loop spans 17 amino acids. Germline V CDR1 and CDR2: SSHAT, FNYEAQ (reference sequence). CDR3 nucleotide sequence: TGTGCTAGCAGCCTGGGACAGGGAACGTCCTCTGGAAACACCATATATTTT. Translating it yields CASSLGQGTSSGNTIYF.

As regards this clone: At one boundary the junction diverges from the germline segment, which might be a read error. The chain carries TRBV6-6 and TRBJ1-5; D gene unclear. CDR3 length equals 13 residues. Germline CDR1 and CDR2: MNHNY and SVGAGI (reference sequence). The CDR3 is CASRYYSNQPQHF. CDR3 nucleotides: TGTGCCAGCAGGTACTATAGCAATCAGCCCCAGCATTTT.

CDR3 bases: TGTGCCAGCAGTTACTCGAACGGGGGGGAGTGGGCCCAGTACTTC. Its protein product is CASSYSNGGEWAQYF. The rearrangement uses TRBV6-5 and TRBJ2-5; 8 bases fit TRBD2. The ends lost 0 bases at V and 9 bases at J; junction bases unmatched: 9. Looked up from germline, CDR1 is MNHEY and CDR2 is SVGAGI. The CDR3 totals 15 residues.

This clone was counted between two and nine times. This chain uses TRBV18 with TRBJ1-6; D might be TRBD1 (6 bases). Trimming cost V 3 bases and J 7 bases, with 13 bases left between them. The germline V gene encodes CDR1 KGHSH and CDR2 LQKENI. The CDR3 has 15 residues. CDR3 sequence: CASSPRTEQNSPLHF. For the CDR3, the DNA is TGTGCCAGCTCACCCCGGACAGAACAAAATTCACCCCTCCACTTT.

This clone was observed once. The chain combines TRBV6-6 with TRBJ1-2, with D possibly matching TRBD1 (6 bases). CDR1 is MNHNY and CDR2 is SVGAGI in the germline V gene (reference sequence). This CDR3 spans 13 amino acids. V gave up 5 bases and J gave up 8 bases, with 15 bases separating them. The CDR3 nucleotides read TGTGCCAGCAGTCCTCGGATGGGGGGCGGCTACACCTTC. Its protein product is CASSPRMGGGYTF.

This sequence joins TRBV5-6 and TRBJ1-4; TRBD1 might be the D (5 bases). Trimming took off 4 bases at V and 7 bases at J, with 17 bases between the two ends. This CDR3 region has 15 residues. Germline CDR1 and CDR2: SGHDT and YYEEEE. CDR3 in amino acids: CASSRWQGVGEKLFF. CDR3 nucleotide sequence: TGTGCCAGCAGCCGGTGGCAAGGGGTTGGTGAAAAACTGTTTTTT.

The genes are TRBV30 and TRBJ1-5; D possibly corresponds to TRBD1 (5 bases). This CDR3 spans 17 amino acids. Germline values: CDR1 GTSNPN, CDR2 SVGIG (reference sequence). Trimming stripped 0 bases from V and 4 bases from J, with 19 bases between. CDR3 region: CAWSVHGADILNQPQHF. The CDR3 DNA reads TGTGCCTGGAGTGTACATGGGGCAGACATATTGAATCAGCCCCAGCATTTT.

This clone turned up a few times. The rearrangement joins TRBV2 to TRBJ1-2; a possible D gene is TRBD1 (6 bases). Germline CDR1 reads SNHLY; CDR2 reads FYNNEI. The CDR3 has 13 amino acids. The V and J ends lost 4 bases and 3 bases respectively, with 9 bases between them. CDR3 sequence reads: CASSVRTDYGYTF. CDR3 nucleotides: TGTGCCAGCAGTGTTAGGACAGACTATGGCTACACCTTC.

This clone was observed a handful of times. This chain joins TRBV5-3 and TRBJ1-1; D remains unclear. TRBV5-3 falls under the ORF class, with uncertain function. Trimming removed 0 bases from V and 0 bases from J, with 6 bases in between. This CDR3 spans 14 amino acids. CDR3 amino acids: CARSLASVNTEAFF. CDR3 nucleotide sequence: TGTGCCAGAAGCTTGGCTTCAGTGAACACTGAAGCTTTCTTT.

This clone was observed once. The rearrangement uses TRBV9 and TRBJ1-1, with D uncertain. The V and J ends lost 0 bases and 3 bases respectively, with 15 bases between them. The germline CDR1 and CDR2 sequences are SGDLS and YYNGEE. The CDR3 covers 16 residues. In DNA, the CDR3 is TGTGCCAGCAGCGTAGTACCGTACACCGGTGACACTGAAGCTTTCTTT. Translation gives CASSVVPYTGDTEAFF.

V and J are TRBV19 and TRBJ1-1, with no clear D. From germline, CDR1 is LNHDA and CDR2 SQIVND (reference sequence). V was shortened by 1 base and J by 7 bases, with 10 bases between the two germline ends. This CDR3 region has 13 residues. CDR3 amino acids: CASSIVRNVEAFF. CDR3 sequence (DNA): TGTGCCAGTAGTATAGTGCGAAACGTTGAAGCTTTCTTT.

This chain uses TRBV11-3 with TRBJ2-3; 8 positions match TRBD1. There are 15 residues in the CDR3. Germline V gene data show CDR1 as SGHNT and CDR2 as YENEEA. The junction had 6 bases not matched to a gene; V was cut back by 1 base and J by 6 bases. The DNA of the CDR3 is TGTGCCAGCAGCTTAGGACAGGGGTCGGCCGATACGCAGTATTTT. Encoded protein: CASSLGQGSADTQYF.

This rearrangement joins TRBV7-9 to TRBJ2-1; TRBD1 aligns across 10 bases. CDR1 and CDR2 from the germline V gene are SEHNR and FQNEAQ (reference sequence). The CDR3 is 13 residues long. V shed 3 bases and J 7 bases; nucleotides not matched to a gene: 0. The CDR3 loop is CASSLDRGNEQFF. The CDR3 DNA reads as TGTGCCAGCAGCTTGGACAGGGGGAATGAGCAGTTCTTC.

The rearrangement uses TRBV7-8 and TRBJ1-2; TRBD1 is a possible D gene (6 bases). V was pared by 5 bases and J by 0 bases, with 16 bases between. The CDR3 contains 16 residues. Germline V gene data show CDR1 as SGHVS and CDR2 as FQNEAQ. CDR3 residues: CASSHRGQSTNYGYTF. As DNA, the CDR3 is TGTGCCAGCAGCCACCGCGGACAGTCTACTAACTATGGCTACACCTTC. Variable domain in full (rest from reference TRBV7-8 and TRBJ1-2): GAGVSQSPRYKVAKRGQDVALRCDPISGHVSLFWYQQALGQGPEFLTYFQNEAQLDKSGLPSDRFFAERPEGSVSTLKIQRTQQEDSAVYLCASSHRGQSTNYGYTFGSGTRLTVV.

This clone was counted once. The V gene is TRBV28, the J gene TRBJ1-2; 9 bases are shared with TRBD1. The germline gives CDR1 MDHEN, CDR2 SYDVKM. The CDR3 runs to 13 residues. For the CDR3, the DNA is TGTGCTGGATCCACAGGGGGCCCATATGGCTACACCTTC. Its translation: CAGSTGGPYGYTF.

CDR3 sequence (DNA): TGTGCCAGCAGCGCCACTAGCGGGGGCCCGTATGAGCAGTTCTTC. Its protein is CASSATSGGPYEQFF. V is TRBV7-3 and J is TRBJ2-1; 11 nucleotides line up with TRBD2. V gave up 5 bases and J gave up 8 bases; unmatched junction bases: 8. This CDR3 is 15 amino acids long. Germline V gene sequence: CDR1 SGHTA, CDR2 FQGTGA. The whole variable domain, remainder taken from reference TRBV7-3 and TRBJ2-1, is GAGVSQTPSNKVTEKGKYVELRCDPISGHTALYWYRQSLGQGPEFLIYFQGTGAADDSGLPNDRFFAVRPEGSVSTLKIQRTERGDSAVYLCASSATSGGPYEQFFGPGTRLTVL.

The V call is TRBV18, the J call TRBJ1-1; 8 bases are a match to TRBD1. The trim removed 6 bases at V and 5 bases at J, leaving 14 bases unmatched. Germline V gene lookup returns CDR1 KGHSH and CDR2 LQKENI. CDR3 length: 16 amino acids. CDR3 in amino acids: CASSHDQGARGTEAFF. The CDR3 nucleotides are TGTGCCAGCTCTCATGATCAGGGGGCGCGAGGGACTGAAGCTTTCTTT.

The V gene is TRBV6-5, the J gene TRBJ2-4; D could derive from TRBD1 or TRBD2 (6 bases each). Looked up from germline, CDR1 is MNHEY and CDR2 is SVGAGI. V was pared by 7 bases and J by 6 bases, with 19 bases between. The CDR3 is made up of 15 amino acids. The CDR3 DNA reads as TGTGCCAGCACCCTCGAGGGGGGAGGTGGAAACATTCAGTACTTC. It codes for CASTLEGGGGNIQYF.

This chain links TRBV5-4 with TRBJ2-5; TRBD1 matches at 8 bases. V lost 3 bases and J lost 4; bases outside the gene matches: 11. The CDR3 is 16 residues long. Germline V gene data show CDR1 as SGHNT and CDR2 as YYREEE (reference sequence). CDR3 sequence: CASSSLSGGYGETQYF. For the CDR3, the DNA is TGTGCCAGCAGCTCCCTCTCAGGGGGCTACGGAGAGACCCAGTACTTC.